The 12 T cell receptor beta chains listed next were all sequenced from one sample in a study of OX40 agonist ivuxolimab in advanced cancers. Repertoires were generated with immunoSEQ multiplex PCR, while TCRdb's copy carries only in-frame clones and drops some. The repertoire includes about 16,000 clones, around 92% of them detected once, and roughly 7.6% sits in the top ten. This material consisted of CD4+ or CD8+ T cells sorted from blood, taken in a trial of the OX40 agonist ivuxolimab. These receptors were obtained from an adult with an advanced solid tumor such as melanoma, head and neck, liver or kidney cancer.

This clone appeared once. The V gene is TRBV6-1, the J gene TRBJ2-1, with a weak D call TRBD1 (6 bases). The V end was cut by 6 bases, the J end by 8 bases, with 11 bases between. The CDR3 has 12 amino acids. In germline, CDR1 is MNHNS, CDR2 SASEGT. This chain's CDR3 is CASSYRDHEQFF. The CDR3 DNA reads as TGTGCCAGCAGCTACAGGGACCATGAGCAGTTCTTC.

The gene calls are TRBV7-2 and TRBJ2-7, with 7 bases that match TRBD2. This CDR3 contains 17 residues. V lost 4 bases, J lost 5 bases, and 17 bases stayed unmatched. Germline assignment: CDR1 SGHTA and CDR2 FQGNSA. The CDR3 sequence is CASSSPEGSGRGNEQYF. The CDR3 DNA reads TGTGCCAGCAGCTCCCCTGAGGGTAGCGGGCGGGGGAACGAGCAGTACTTC.

V is TRBV9 and J is TRBJ2-1, with a possible D match to TRBD1 (5 bases). Trimming shortened V by 7 bases and J by 0 bases, and 17 bases separated the two germline ends. The CDR3 totals 16 residues. Germline CDR1 and CDR2: SGDLS and YYNGEE. The CDR3 nucleotides read TGTGCCAGCCACCCAAGACAGCCATCCTCCTACAATGAGCAGTTCTTC. Translation: CASHPRQPSSYNEQFF.

V gene TRBV7-9 combines with J gene TRBJ2-1; TRBD2 agrees at 7 bases. The CDR3 is 15 amino acids. Germline values: CDR1 SEHNR, CDR2 FQNEAQ (reference sequence). V trimming: 5 bases; J trimming: 2 bases; junction bases outside the gene matches: 6. The CDR3 region has the DNA TGTGCCAGCAGCCCCTGGGAGGGCGCCTACAATGAGCAGTTCTTC. Translated, it gives CASSPWEGAYNEQFF.

A single count supports this clone. The rearrangement uses TRBV4-1 and TRBJ2-7; possible D gene TRBD2, 6 bases. The CDR3 contains 14 residues. The V gene lost 3 bases and the J gene lost 5 bases, with 14 bases spanning the gap. Germline assignment: CDR1 MGHRA and CDR2 YSYEKL. In DNA, the CDR3 is TGCGCCAGCAGCCAGGGTTCAGGGAGGAACGAGCAGTACTTC. Translation: CASSQGSGRNEQYF.

The V gene is TRBV5-5, the J gene TRBJ2-7; no reliable D call. Germline loops: CDR1 SGHKS, CDR2 YYEKEE (reference sequence). The ends were cut back, 4 bases at V and 7 bases at J, with 12 bases in the middle. The CDR3 spans 12 residues. CDR3 sequence (DNA): TGTGCCAGCAGCGCTAGGGCGCGAGAGCAGTACTTC. Residues: CASSARAREQYF.

J is TRBJ2-3 and V is TRBV4-3; 8 bases line up with TRBD2. Germline V gives CDR1 LGHNA, CDR2 YSLEER. The CDR3 length is 15 residues. V gave up 4 bases and J gave up 1 base; unmatched junction bases: 4. The DNA for the CDR3 is TGCGCCAGCAGCCGAAATAGCGGGGGCACAGATACGCAGTATTTT. It codes for CASSRNSGGTDTQYF.

The chain employs TRBV20-1 and TRBJ2-7; no definite D call. With 5 bases removed from V and 3 bases from J, the gap between germline ends came to 5 bases. The CDR3 is made up of 10 amino acids. The germline V gene has CDR1 DFQATT and CDR2 SNEGSKA (reference sequence). CDR3 sequence: CSARNYEQYF. CDR3 coding DNA: TGCAGTGCTCGAAACTACGAGCAGTACTTC.

This chain connects TRBV5-1 to TRBJ1-3; 7 bases line up with TRBD1. Looked up from germline, CDR1 is SGHRS and CDR2 is YFSETQ. This CDR3 region has 15 residues. Trimming removed 0 bases from V and 2 bases from J; junction bases left unmatched: 2. The CDR3 DNA reads as TGCGCCAGCAGCTTGGATAGGGGGCCTGGAAACACCATATATTTT. It codes for CASSLDRGPGNTIYF.

This chain uses TRBV5-6 with TRBJ1-1; TRBD1 matches 10 bases. The CDR3 is made up of 15 amino acids. Trimming took 3 bases from V and 8 from J; bases not matched to a gene: 10. Germline loops: CDR1 SGHDT, CDR2 YYEEEE. In DNA form, the CDR3 reads TGTGCCAGCAGCTCAATCGGGACAGGGGCATCGGAAGCTTTCTTT. It yields the protein CASSSIGTGASEAFF.

The chain recombines TRBV6-7 with TRBJ2-3; maybe TRBD1 (6 bases). TRBV6-7 is designated an ORF whose function remains uncertain. The CDR3 has 13 amino acids. V lost 10 bases and J 1 base, leaving 12 bases between the germline ends. The CDR3 nucleotides read TGTGCCACCACATCAGGGGGCACAGATACGCAGTATTTT. This gives the protein CATTSGGTDTQYF.

This clone has just one count. J is TRBJ2-5 and V is TRBV4-1; possible D gene TRBD2, 6 bases. The J call may be incorrect, as the DNA end agrees better with TRBJ2-7. The germline CDR1 and CDR2 sequences are MGHRA and YSYEKL. The CDR3 extends over 15 amino acids. DNA of the CDR3: TGCGCCAGCAGCCGAGAGGGAGGCGCTTACTACGAGCAGTACTTC. Amino acid sequence: CASSREGGAYYEQYF.